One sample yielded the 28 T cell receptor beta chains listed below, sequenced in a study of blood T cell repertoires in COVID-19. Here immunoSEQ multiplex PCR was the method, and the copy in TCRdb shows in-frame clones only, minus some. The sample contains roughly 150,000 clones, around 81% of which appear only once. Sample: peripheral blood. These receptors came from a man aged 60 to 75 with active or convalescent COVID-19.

Here the CDR3 reads CAILTGSSGNTIYF. In DNA, the CDR3 is TGTGCCATCCTGACAGGTAGCTCTGGAAACACCATATATTTT. This chain uses TRBV10-3 with TRBJ1-3; perhaps TRBD1 as D (6 bases). The V gene's germline CDR1 is ENHRY and CDR2 SYGVKD. Trimming removed 8 bases from V and 0 bases from J, with 11 bases in between. The CDR3 contains 14 residues.

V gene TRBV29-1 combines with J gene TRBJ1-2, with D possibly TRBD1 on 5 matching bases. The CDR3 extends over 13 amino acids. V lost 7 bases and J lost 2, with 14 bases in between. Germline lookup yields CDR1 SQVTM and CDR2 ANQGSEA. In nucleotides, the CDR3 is TGCAGCGGGGACGACACGGGGAACTATGGCTACACCTTC. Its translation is CSGDDTGNYGYTF.

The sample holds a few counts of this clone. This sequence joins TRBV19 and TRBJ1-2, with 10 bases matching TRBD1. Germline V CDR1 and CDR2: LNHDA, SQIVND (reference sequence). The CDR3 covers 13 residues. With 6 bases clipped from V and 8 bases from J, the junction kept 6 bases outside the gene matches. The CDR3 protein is CASSRQGARGYTF. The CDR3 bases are TGTGCCAGTAGCAGACAGGGGGCGCGGGGCTACACCTTC. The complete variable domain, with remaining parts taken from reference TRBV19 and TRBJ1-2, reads DGGITQSPKYLFRKEGQNVTLSCEQNLNHDAMYWYRQDPGQGLRLIYYSQIVNDFQKGDIAEGYSVSREKKESFPLTVTSAQKNPTAFYLCASSRQGARGYTFGSGTRLTVV.

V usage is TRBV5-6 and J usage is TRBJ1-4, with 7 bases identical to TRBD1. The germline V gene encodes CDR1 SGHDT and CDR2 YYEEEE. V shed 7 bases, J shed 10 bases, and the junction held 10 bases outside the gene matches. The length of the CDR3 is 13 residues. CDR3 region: CASLIQGSGKLFF. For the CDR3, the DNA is TGTGCCAGCTTGATACAGGGGAGCGGAAAACTGTTTTTT.

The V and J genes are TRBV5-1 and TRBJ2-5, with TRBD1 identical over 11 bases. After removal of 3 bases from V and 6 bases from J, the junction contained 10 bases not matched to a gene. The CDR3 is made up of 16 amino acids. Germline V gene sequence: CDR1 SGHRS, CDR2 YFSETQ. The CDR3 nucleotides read TGCGCCAGCAGCTCCAATGGACAGGGGGCGTGGAAGACCCAGTACTTC. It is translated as CASSSNGQGAWKTQYF. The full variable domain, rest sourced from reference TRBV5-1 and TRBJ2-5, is KAGVTQTPRYLIKTRGQQVTLSCSPISGHRSVSWYQQTPGQGLQFLFEYFSETQRNKGNFPGRFSGRQFSNSRSEMNVSTLELGDSALYLCASSSNGQGAWKTQYFGPGTRLLVL.

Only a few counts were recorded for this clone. Here the CDR3 reads CASRSGQGHTGELFF. The DNA of the CDR3 is TGTGCCAGCAGATCTGGACAGGGGCACACCGGGGAGCTGTTTTTT. The V gene is TRBV2, the J gene TRBJ2-2; TRBD1 matches at 9 bases. CDR1 and CDR2 (germline): SNHLY, FYNNEI. The length of the CDR3 is 15 residues. The V gene end was trimmed by 6 bases and the J gene end by 3 bases; junction bases not matched to a gene: 5.

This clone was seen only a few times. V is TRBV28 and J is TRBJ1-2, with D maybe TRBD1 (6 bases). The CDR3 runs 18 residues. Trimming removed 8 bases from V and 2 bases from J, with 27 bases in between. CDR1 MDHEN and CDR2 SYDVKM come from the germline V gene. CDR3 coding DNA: TGTGCCAGCGTTCCACCGGGACAAAAGTTTCAGCCCAACTATGGCTACACCTTC. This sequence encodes CASVPPGQKFQPNYGYTF.

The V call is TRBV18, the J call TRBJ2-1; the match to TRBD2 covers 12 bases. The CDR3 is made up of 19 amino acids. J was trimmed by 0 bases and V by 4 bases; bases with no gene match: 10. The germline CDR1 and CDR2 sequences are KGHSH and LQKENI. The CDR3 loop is CASSRAGLAGQSSYNEQFF. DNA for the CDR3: TGTGCCAGCTCACGGGCGGGACTAGCGGGCCAAAGCTCCTACAATGAGCAGTTCTTC.

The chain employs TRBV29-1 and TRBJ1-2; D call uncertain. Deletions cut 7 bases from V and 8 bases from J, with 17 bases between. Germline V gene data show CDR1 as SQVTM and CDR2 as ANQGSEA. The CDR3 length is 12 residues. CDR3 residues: CSAVDGDRGYTF. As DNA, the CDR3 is TGCAGCGCCGTGGACGGGGATCGGGGCTACACCTTC.

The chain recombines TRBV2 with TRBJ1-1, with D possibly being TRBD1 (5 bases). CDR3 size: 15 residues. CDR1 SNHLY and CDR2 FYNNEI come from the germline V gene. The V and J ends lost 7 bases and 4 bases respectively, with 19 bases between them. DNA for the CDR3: TGTGCCAGCACCCCAAGGTGGGGGGAGGCCACTGAAGCTTTCTTT. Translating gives CASTPRWGEATEAFF. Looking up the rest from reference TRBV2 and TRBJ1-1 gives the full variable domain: EPEVTQTPSHQVTQMGQEVILRCVPISNHLYFYWYRQILGQKVEFLVSFYNNEISEKSEIFDDQFSVERPDGSNFTLKIRSTKLEDSAMYFCASTPRWGEATEAFFGQGTRLTVV.

The chain's CDR3 is CASSFRDTHNEQFF. The CDR3, as DNA: TGTGCCAGCAGTTTCAGGGATACCCACAATGAGCAGTTCTTC. The rearrangement uses TRBV6-5 and TRBJ2-1, with TRBD1 as a possible D gene (5 bases). Trimming took 4 bases from V and 5 from J, leaving 12 bases between them. The CDR3 covers 14 residues. Germline CDR1 and CDR2: MNHEY and SVGAGI.

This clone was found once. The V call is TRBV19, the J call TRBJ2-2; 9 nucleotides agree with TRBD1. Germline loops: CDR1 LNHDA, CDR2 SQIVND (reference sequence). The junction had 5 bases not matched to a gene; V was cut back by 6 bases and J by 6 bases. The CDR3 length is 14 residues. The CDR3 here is CASRGQGLPGELFF. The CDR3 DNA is TGTGCCAGTAGGGGACAGGGTCTTCCCGGGGAGCTGTTTTTT.

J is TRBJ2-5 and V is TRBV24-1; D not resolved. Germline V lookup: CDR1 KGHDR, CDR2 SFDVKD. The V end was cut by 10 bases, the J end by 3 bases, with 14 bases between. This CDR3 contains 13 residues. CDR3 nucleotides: TGTGCCACGCAGAGGAACGCAAAAGAGACCCAGTACTTC. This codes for CATQRNAKETQYF.

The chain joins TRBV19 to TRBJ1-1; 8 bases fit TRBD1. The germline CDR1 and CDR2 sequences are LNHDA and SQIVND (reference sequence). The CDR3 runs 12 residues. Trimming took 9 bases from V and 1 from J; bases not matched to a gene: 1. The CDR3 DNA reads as TGTGCCAGCACAGGGGGGAACACTGAAGCTTTCTTT. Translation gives CASTGGNTEAFF.

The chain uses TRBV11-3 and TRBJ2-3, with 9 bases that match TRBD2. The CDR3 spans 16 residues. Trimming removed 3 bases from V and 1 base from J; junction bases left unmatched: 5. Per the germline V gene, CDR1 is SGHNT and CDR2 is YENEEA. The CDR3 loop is CASSLVAGAGTDTQYF. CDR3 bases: TGTGCCAGCAGCTTGGTAGCGGGGGCCGGCACAGATACGCAGTATTTT.

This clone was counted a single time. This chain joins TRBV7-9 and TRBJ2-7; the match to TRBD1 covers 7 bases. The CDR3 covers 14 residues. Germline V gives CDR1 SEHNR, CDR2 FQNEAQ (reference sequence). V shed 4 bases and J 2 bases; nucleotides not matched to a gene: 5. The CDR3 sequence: CASSSGTATYEQYF. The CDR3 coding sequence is TGTGCCAGCAGCTCCGGGACAGCCACCTACGAGCAGTACTTC.

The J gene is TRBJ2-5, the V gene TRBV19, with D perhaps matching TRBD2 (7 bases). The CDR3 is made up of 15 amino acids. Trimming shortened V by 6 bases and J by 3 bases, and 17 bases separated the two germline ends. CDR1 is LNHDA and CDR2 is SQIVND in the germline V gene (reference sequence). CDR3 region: CASRRGPGAEETQYF. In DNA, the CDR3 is TGTGCCAGTAGGCGGGGGCCGGGGGCGGAAGAGACCCAGTACTTC.

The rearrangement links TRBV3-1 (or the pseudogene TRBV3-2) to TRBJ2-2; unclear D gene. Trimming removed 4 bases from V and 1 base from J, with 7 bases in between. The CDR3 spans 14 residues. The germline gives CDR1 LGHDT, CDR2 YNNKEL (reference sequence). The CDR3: CASSLNRNTGELFF. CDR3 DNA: TGTGCCAGCAGCCTGAACAGGAACACCGGGGAGCTGTTTTTT.

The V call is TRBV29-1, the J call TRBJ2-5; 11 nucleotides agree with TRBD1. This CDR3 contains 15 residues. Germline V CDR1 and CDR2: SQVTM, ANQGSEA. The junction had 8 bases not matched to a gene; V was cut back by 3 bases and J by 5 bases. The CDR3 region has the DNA TGCAGCGTTGACCGACGGACAGGGGGCGATGAGACCCAGTACTTC. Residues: CSVDRRTGGDETQYF.

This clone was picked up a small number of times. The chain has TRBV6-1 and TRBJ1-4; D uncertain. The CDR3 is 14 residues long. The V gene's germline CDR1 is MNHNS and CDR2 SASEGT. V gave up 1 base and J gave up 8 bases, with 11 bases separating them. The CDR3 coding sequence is TGTGCCAGCAGTGAAGTTGCGGCGTACGAAAAACTGTTTTTT. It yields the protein CASSEVAAYEKLFF.

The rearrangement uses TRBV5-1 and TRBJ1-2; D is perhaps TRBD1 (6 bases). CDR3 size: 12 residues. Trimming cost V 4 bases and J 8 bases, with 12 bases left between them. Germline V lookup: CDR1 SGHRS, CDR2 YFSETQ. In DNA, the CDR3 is TGCGCCAGCAGCCTTACAGGGTCCGGCTACACCTTC. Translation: CASSLTGSGYTF.

The chain's CDR3 is CASSWSGEQFF. The CDR3 nucleotides are TGTGCCAGCAGCTGGAGCGGTGAGCAGTTCTTC. V is TRBV5-4 and J is TRBJ2-1, with a weak D call TRBD2 (5 bases). Germline lookup yields CDR1 SGHNT and CDR2 YYREEE (reference sequence). V dropped 3 bases and J dropped 9 bases, with 7 bases sitting between them. The CDR3 runs 11 residues. Complete variable domain (other parts from reference TRBV5-4 and TRBJ2-1): ETGVTQSPTHLIKTRGQQVTLRCSSQSGHNTVSWYQQALGQGPQFIFQYYREEENGRGNFPPRFSGLQFPNYSSELNVNALELDDSALYLCASSWSGEQFFGPGTRLTVL.

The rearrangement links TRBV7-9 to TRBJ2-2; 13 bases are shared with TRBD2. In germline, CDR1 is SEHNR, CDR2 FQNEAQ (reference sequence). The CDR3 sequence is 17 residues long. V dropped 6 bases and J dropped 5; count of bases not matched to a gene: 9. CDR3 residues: CASRPQRLAGGTGELFF. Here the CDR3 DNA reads TGTGCCAGCAGACCCCAGCGACTAGCGGGAGGTACCGGGGAGCTGTTTTTT.

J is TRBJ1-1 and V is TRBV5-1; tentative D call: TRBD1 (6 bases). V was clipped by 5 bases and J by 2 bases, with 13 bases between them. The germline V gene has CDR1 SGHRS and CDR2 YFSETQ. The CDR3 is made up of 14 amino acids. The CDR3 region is CASRARTANTEAFF. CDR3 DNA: TGCGCCAGCAGGGCCAGGACAGCCAACACTGAAGCTTTCTTT.

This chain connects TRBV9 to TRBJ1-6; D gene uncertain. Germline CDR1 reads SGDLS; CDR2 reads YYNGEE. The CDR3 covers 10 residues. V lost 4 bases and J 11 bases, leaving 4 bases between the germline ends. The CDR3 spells CASSSTPLHF. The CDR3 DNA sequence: TGTGCCAGCAGCTCAACACCCCTCCACTTT.

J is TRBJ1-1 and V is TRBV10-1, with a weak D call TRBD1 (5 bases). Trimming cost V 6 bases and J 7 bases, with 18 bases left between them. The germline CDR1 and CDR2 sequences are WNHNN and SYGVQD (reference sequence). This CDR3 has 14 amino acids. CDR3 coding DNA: TGCGCCAGCAGCTACCGACTATCCGGGGGTGAAGCTTTCTTT. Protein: CASSYRLSGGEAFF.

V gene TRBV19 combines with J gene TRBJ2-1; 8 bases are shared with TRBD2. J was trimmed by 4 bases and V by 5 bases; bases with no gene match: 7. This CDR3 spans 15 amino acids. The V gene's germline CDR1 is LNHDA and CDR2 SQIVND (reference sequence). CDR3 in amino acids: CASSPPGGAYNEQFF. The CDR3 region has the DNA TGTGCCAGTAGTCCCCCGGGGGGGGCTTACAATGAGCAGTTCTTC.

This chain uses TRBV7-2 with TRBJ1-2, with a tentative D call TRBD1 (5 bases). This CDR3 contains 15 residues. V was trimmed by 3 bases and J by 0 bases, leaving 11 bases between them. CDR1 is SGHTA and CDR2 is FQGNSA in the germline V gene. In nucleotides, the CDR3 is TGTGCCAGCAGCTTGGATTCGGGGGCTAACTATGGCTACACCTTC. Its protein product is CASSLDSGANYGYTF.